This T cell receptor beta chain was sequenced during a study of cytomegalovirus exposure and HLA in healthy donors. On the study more broadly: Ancestry clustering placed around four fifths of more than 350 genotyped donors in the Caucasian-associated cluster. Study results and caveats: Within an earlier analysis, most TCR beta V segments proved productive either about 90% or about 30% of the time. In vitro testing confirmed a few CMV-associated chains as specific for CMV antigens. The authors later linked a missense DCLRE1C variant to TCR beta V- and J-gene trimming.

The CDR3 is 12 residues long. V lost 1 base and J lost 5, with 4 bases in between. CDR1 is SGHNT and CDR2 is YYREEE in the germline V gene (reference sequence). In the PCR, 60 Vbeta and 13 Jbeta primers were used. Data came from immunoSEQ multiplex PCR; TCRdb stores just in-frame clones and leaves some out. The sample contains under 250,000 clones, 65% to 90% of which appear only once. For this clone: Its antigen is not identified.

This chain joins TRBV5-4 and TRBJ1-5; D gene uncertain. This receptor was taken from a woman aged 50 to 60 in good health and CMV-seronegative. Sequencing was done on a sample of PBMCs. The CDR3 coding sequence is TGTGCCAGCAGCTTGCCAGATCAGCCCCAGCATTTT. It specifies CASSLPDQPQHF.